Sequencing of this T cell receptor (beta chain) was carried out in a study of OX40 agonist ivuxolimab in advanced cancers. Study context: Patients were treated with ivuxolimab, an agonistic anti-OX40 (CD134) antibody. Study results and limitations: CD4+ and CD8+ blood T cells expanded clonally by week 6 at 0.1 to 3.0 mg/kg. Expanded clones were, on average, more numerous among CD8+ T cells than CD4+. What antigens the expanded peripheral T cells recognized was never established.

Worth noting for this clone: Its antigen is as yet unknown.

Here immunoSEQ multiplex PCR was the method, and the copy in TCRdb shows in-frame clones only, minus some. The sample holds tens of thousands of clones, less than 90% seen once. The CDR3 consists of 14 residues. Germline V gene lookup returns CDR1 SGHKS and CDR2 YYEKEE (reference sequence). The V gene lost 0 bases and the J gene lost 3 bases, with 9 bases spanning the gap. The TCR originated in an adult with an advanced solid tumor such as melanoma, head and neck, liver or kidney cancer. The chain uses TRBV5-5 and TRBJ1-2; D gene uncertain. Sequences were derived from CD4+ or CD8+ T cells sorted from blood, sampled in a trial of the OX40 agonist ivuxolimab. CDR3 residues: CASSLGPGYYGYTF. The CDR3 DNA is TGTGCCAGCAGCTTGGGTCCCGGATACTATGGCTACACCTTC.